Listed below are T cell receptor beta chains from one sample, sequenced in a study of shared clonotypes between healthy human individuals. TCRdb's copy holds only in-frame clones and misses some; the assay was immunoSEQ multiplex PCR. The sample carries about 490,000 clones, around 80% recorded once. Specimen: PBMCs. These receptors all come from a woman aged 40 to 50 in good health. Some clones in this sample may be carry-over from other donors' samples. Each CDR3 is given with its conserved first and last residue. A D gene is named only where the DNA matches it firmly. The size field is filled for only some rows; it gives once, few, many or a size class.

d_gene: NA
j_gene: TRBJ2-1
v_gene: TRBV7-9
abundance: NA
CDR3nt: TGTGCCAGCAGTGCGAGGGGGGGCTCCTACAATGAGCAGTTCTTC
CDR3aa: CASSARGGSYNEQFF

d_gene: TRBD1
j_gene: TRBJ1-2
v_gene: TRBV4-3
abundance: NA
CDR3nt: TGCGCCAGCAGCCAAAACACAGGGGGCTACTATGGCTACACCTTC
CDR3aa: CASSQNTGGYYGYTF

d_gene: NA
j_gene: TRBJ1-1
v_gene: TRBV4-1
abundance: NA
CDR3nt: TGCGCCAGCAGCCCTTCGTGGAGGGACACTGAAGCTTTCTTT
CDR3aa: CASSPSWRDTEAFF

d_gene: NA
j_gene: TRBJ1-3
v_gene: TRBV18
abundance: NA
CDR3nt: TGTGCCAGCTCACCAGTGGACAGAGAAAACACCATATATTTT
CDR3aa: CASSPVDRENTIYF

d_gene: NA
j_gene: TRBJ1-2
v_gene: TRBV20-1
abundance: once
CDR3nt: TGCAGTGCTAGTGGTCTCTATGGCTACACCTTC
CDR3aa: CSASGLYGYTF

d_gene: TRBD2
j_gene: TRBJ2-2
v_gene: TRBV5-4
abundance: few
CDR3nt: TGTGCCAGCAGCTTAGCTCAAAGCGGGAGACGTACCGGGGAGCTGTTTTTT
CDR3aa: CASSLAQSGRRTGELFF

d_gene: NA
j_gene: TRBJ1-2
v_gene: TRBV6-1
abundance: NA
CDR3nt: TGTGCCAGCAGTGGCAGAGGAAATGGCTACACCTTC
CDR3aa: CASSGRGNGYTF

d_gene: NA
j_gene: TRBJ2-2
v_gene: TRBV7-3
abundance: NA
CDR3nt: TGTGCCAGCAGCTTATTTCCAGCCTCCGAGCACACCGGGGAGCTGTTTTTT
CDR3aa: CASSLFPASEHTGELFF

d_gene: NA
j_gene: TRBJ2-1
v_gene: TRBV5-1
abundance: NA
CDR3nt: TGCGCCAGCAGCTTGAACTTACTTAGCTCCTACAATGAGCAGTTCTTC
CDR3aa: CASSLNLLSSYNEQFF

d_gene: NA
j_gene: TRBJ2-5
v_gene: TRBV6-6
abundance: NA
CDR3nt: TGTGCCAGCAGTGGGGGTCTCCGGGAGCAGTACTTC
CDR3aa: CASSGGLREQYF

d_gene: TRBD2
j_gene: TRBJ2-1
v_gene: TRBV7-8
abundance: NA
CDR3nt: TGTGCCAGCAGCACTAGCGGGAGCTCCTACAATGAGCAGTTCTTC
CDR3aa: CASSTSGSSYNEQFF

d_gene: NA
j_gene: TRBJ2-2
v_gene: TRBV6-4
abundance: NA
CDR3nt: TGTGCCAGCAGCCCCTCGGAAAACGGGGAGCTGTTTTTT
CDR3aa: CASSPSENGELFF

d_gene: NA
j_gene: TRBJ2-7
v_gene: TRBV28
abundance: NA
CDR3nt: TGTGCCAGCAGTTTAGTTATAAGGGAGCAGTACTTC
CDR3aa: CASSLVIREQYF

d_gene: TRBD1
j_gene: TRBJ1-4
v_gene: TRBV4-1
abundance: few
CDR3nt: TGCGCCAGCAGCCAAGATGGGACAGGGCATGAAAAACTGTTTTTT
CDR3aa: CASSQDGTGHEKLFF

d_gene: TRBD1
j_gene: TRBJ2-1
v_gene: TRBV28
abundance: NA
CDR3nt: TGTGCCAGCAGTATCACCCAGGGGGACTCCTACAATGAGCAGTTCTTC
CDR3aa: CASSITQGDSYNEQFF

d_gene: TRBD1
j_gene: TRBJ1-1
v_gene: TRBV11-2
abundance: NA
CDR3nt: TGTGCCAGCAGCCCGGGACAGGGGTACACTGAAGCTTTCTTT
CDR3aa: CASSPGQGYTEAFF

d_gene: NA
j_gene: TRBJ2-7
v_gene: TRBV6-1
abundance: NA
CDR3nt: TGTGCCAGCCGCCCAACGGGGCCCTCCTACGAGCAGTACTTC
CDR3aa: CASRPTGPSYEQYF

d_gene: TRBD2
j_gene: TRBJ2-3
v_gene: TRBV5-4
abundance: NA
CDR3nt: TGTGCCAGCAGCTCGCGGGGGGGCACAGATACGCAGTATTTT
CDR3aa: CASSSRGGTDTQYF

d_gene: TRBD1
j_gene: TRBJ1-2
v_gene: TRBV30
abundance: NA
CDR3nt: TGTGCCTGGCAAAGGGGGCATGGCTACACCTTC
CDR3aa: CAWQRGHGYTF

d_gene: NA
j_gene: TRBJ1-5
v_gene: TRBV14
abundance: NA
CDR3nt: TGTGCCAGCAGCCAAAGCTACGGGGGGACCCAGCATTTT
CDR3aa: CASSQSYGGTQHF

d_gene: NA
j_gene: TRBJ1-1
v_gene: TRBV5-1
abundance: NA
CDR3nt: TGCGCCAGCCGGACGAACACTGAAGCTTTCTTT
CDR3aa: CASRTNTEAFF

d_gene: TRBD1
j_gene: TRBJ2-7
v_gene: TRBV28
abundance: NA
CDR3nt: TGTGCCAGCAGAACAGGGGGTTCCTCCTACGAGCAGTACTTC
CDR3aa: CASRTGGSSYEQYF

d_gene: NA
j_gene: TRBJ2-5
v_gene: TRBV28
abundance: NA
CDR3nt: TGTGCCAGCAGTAAACAAGGGCGTTCCGGGACCCAGTACTTC
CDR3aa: CASSKQGRSGTQYF

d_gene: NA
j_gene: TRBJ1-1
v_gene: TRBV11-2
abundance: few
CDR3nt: TGTGCCAGCAGCTTCTCTTCCCTGGGTACTGAAGCTTTCTTT
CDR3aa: CASSFSSLGTEAFF

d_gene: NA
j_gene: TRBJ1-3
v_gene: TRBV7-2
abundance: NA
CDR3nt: TGTGCCAGCAGCTTTTCCGGAAACACCATATATTTT
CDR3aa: CASSFSGNTIYF

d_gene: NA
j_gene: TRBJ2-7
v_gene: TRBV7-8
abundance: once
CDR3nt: TGTGCCACCAGTGGCGGGGGCGGGAACTCCTACGAGCAGTACTTC
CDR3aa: CATSGGGGNSYEQYF

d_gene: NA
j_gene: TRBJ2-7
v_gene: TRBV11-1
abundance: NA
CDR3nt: TGTGCCAGCAGCCGCCTACTAGTCGGTCGCGAGCAGTACTTC
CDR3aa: CASSRLLVGREQYF

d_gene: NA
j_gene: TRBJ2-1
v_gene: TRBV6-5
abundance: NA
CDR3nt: TGTGCCAGCAGTTACTCTGGGGGCGCCTACAATGAGCAGTTCTTC
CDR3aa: CASSYSGGAYNEQFF

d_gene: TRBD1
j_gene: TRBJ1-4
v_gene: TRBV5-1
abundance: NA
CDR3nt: TGCGCCAGCAGCCCTCAGGGGGCACCTAATGAAAAACTGTTTTTT
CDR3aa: CASSPQGAPNEKLFF

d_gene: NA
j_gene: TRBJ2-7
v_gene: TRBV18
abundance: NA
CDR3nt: TGTGCCAGCTCACCCCGCGGGGGCGGGAACAACGAGCAGTACTTC
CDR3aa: CASSPRGGGNNEQYF

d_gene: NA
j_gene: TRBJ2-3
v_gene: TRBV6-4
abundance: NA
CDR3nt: TGTGCCAGCAGCCTCTCCTTCGGGAGAAGCACAGATACGCAGTATTTT
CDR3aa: CASSLSFGRSTDTQYF

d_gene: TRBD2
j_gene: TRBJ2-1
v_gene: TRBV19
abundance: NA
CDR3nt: TGTGCCAGTACCCAACTAGCGGGAGTCGGTAATGAGCAGTTCTTC
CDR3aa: CASTQLAGVGNEQFF

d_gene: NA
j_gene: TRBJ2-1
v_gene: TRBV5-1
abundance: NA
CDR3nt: TGCGCCAGCAGCTTGGATGTGGGGAACGAGCAGTTCTTC
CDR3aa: CASSLDVGNEQFF

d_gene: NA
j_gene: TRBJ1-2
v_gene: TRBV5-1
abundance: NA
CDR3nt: TGCGCCAGCAGCTCTGGACGGAACCTCGTCTATGGCTACACCTTC
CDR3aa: CASSSGRNLVYGYTF

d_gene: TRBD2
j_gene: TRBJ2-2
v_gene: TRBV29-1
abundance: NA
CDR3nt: TGCAGCGTTGGGAGGGGAGCGGGAGCAGCCGGGGAGCTGTTTTTT
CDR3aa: CSVGRGAGAAGELFF

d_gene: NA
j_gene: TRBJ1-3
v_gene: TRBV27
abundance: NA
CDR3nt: TGTGCCAGCAGTTCGGGACGGCTGACTGGAAACACCATATATTTT
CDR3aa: CASSSGRLTGNTIYF

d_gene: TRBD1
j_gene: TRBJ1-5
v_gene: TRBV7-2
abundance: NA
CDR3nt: TGTGCCAGCAGCTCACAGGGGGGCAATCAGCCCCAGCATTTT
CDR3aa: CASSSQGGNQPQHF

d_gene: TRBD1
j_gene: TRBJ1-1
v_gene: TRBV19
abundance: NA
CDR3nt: TGTGCCAGTAGTAACCGGGACAGGGAGAACACTGAAGCTTTCTTT
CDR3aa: CASSNRDRENTEAFF

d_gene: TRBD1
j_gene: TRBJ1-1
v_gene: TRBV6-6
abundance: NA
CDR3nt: TGTGCCAGCAGTTACTCGCCGACAGGGGGGACTGAAGCTTTCTTT
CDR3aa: CASSYSPTGGTEAFF

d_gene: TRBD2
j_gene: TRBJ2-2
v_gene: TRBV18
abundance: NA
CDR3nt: TGTGCCAGCTCACCATACTCCCTAGCGGGCTCCAACACCGGGGAGCTGTTTTTT
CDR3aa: CASSPYSLAGSNTGELFF

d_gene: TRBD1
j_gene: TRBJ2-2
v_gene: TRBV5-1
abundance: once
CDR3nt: TGCGCCAGCAGCTGGACAGGATCCACCGGGGAGCTGTTTTTT
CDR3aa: CASSWTGSTGELFF

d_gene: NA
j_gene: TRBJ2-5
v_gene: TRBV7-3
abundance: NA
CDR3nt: TGTGCCAGCAGCCCCGCCCCCCAAGAGACCCAGTACTTC
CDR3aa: CASSPAPQETQYF

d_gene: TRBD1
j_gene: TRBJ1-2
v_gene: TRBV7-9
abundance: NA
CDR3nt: TGTGCCAGCAGCTTGACAGGGGGTGGCTACACCTTC
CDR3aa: CASSLTGGGYTF

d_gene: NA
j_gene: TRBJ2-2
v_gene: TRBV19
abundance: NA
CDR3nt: TGTGCCAGTAGTATTCACAGGGCAAACACCGGGGAGCTGTTTTTT
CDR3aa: CASSIHRANTGELFF

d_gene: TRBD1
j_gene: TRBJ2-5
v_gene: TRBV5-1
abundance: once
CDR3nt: TGCGCCAGCAGCCTGGGACAGGGAAATTTCGAGACCCAGTACTTC
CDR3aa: CASSLGQGNFETQYF

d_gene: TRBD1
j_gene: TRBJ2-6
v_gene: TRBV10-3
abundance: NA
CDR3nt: TGTGCCATCAACACCGGGACAGGGGCTTCTGGGGCCAACGTCCTGACTTTC
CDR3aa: CAINTGTGASGANVLTF

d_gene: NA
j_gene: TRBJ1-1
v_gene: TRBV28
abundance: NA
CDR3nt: TGTGCCAGCAGTTTACGACGGGAGAAAGCTTTCTTT
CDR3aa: CASSLRREKAFF

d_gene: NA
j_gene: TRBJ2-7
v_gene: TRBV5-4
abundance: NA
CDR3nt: TGTGCCAGCAGCTCCGGTCGGCAGGGGGGTTTCGACTACGAGCAGTACTTC
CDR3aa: CASSSGRQGGFDYEQYF